Presented here are 28 T cell receptor beta chains from one specimen sequenced in a study of blood T cell repertoires in COVID-19. Repertoires were generated with immunoSEQ multiplex PCR, while TCRdb's copy carries only in-frame clones and drops some. This sample has under 200,000 clones, with roughly 84% found just once. The sample consisted of PBMCs or T cells enriched from blood (not recorded which). The origin of the receptors is a woman aged 60-75 years who had recovered from COVID-19.

The rearrangement links TRBV30 to TRBJ2-2; 7 positions agree with TRBD2. J gave up 4 bases and V 4 bases, and 6 bases lay outside the gene matches. Per germline, CDR1 GTSNPN and CDR2 SVGIG (reference sequence). CDR3 length: 14 residues. The CDR3 loop is CAWTRDYLTGELFF. The CDR3, as DNA: TGTGCCTGGACGAGGGACTACCTCACCGGGGAGCTGTTTTTT. Variable domain in full (rest from reference TRBV30 and TRBJ2-2): SQTIHQWPATLVQPVGSPLSLECTVEGTSNPNLYWYRQAAGRGLQLLFYSVGIGQISSEVPQNLSASRPQDRQFILSSKKLLLSDSGFYLCAWTRDYLTGELFFGEGSRLTVL.

This sequence joins TRBV19 and TRBJ1-6, with 7 nucleotides matching TRBD1. CDR1 LNHDA and CDR2 SQIVND come from the germline V gene (reference sequence). The V and J ends lost 3 bases and 3 bases, in that order; junction bases with no gene match: 8. The CDR3 loop spans 17 amino acids. CDR3 residues: CASSMVARTGYNSPLHF. CDR3 sequence (DNA): TGTGCCAGTAGTATGGTTGCCCGGACAGGCTATAATTCACCCCTCCACTTT.

The V and J genes are TRBV29-1 and TRBJ1-5, with 8 nucleotides matching TRBD1. The CDR3 is made up of 12 amino acids. Germline-derived CDR1 and CDR2 are SQVTM and ANQGSEA. The ends lost 7 bases at V and 5 bases at J; junction bases unmatched: 4. The CDR3 DNA follows: TGCAGCGCCCAGGGGGCTGATCAGCCCCAGCATTTT. Its protein is CSAQGADQPQHF. Variable domain in full (rest from reference TRBV29-1 and TRBJ1-5): SAVISQKPSRDICQRGTSLTIQCQVDSQVTMMFWYRQQPGQSLTLIATANQGSEATYESGFVIDKFPISRPNLTFSTLTVSNMSPEDSSIYLCSAQGADQPQHFGDGTRLSIL.

This chain links TRBV5-1 with TRBJ1-1; 12 bases are a match to TRBD1. The CDR3 totals 16 residues. V lost 1 base and J lost 3; bases outside the gene matches: 4. CDR1 SGHRS and CDR2 YFSETQ come from the germline V gene. The DNA for the CDR3 is TGCGCCAGCAGCTTGTCGGGACAGGGGGCGTACACTGAAGCTTTCTTT. Translation gives CASSLSGQGAYTEAFF.

The chain employs TRBV5-1 and TRBJ2-2; TRBD2 matches 8 bases. CDR1 is SGHRS, CDR2 YFSETQ, per germline. V lost 0 bases, J lost 7 bases, and 5 bases stayed unmatched. The CDR3 covers 15 residues. The CDR3 protein is CASSLGLAKGGELFF. As DNA, the CDR3 is TGCGCCAGCAGCTTGGGACTAGCGAAAGGCGGGGAGCTGTTTTTT. Using reference TRBV5-1 and TRBJ2-2 for the parts outside the CDR3, the full variable domain is KAGVTQTPRYLIKTRGQQVTLSCSPISGHRSVSWYQQTPGQGLQFLFEYFSETQRNKGNFPGRFSGRQFSNSRSEMNVSTLELGDSALYLCASSLGLAKGGELFFGEGSRLTVL.

The V gene is TRBV5-1, the J gene TRBJ1-3, with 10 nucleotides matching TRBD1. The CDR3 contains 14 residues. Trimming cost V 3 bases and J 6 bases; bases outside gene matches: 3. CDR1 SGHRS and CDR2 YFSETQ come from the germline V gene. The DNA of the CDR3 is TGCGCCAGCAGCTCGGGACAGGGGAAAAACACCATATATTTT. It yields the protein CASSSGQGKNTIYF.

The sample holds a few counts of this clone. The rearrangement uses TRBV11-3 and TRBJ1-1; D possibly corresponds to TRBD1 (5 bases). V lost 4 bases and J lost 2, with 8 bases in between. The CDR3 contains 13 residues. Germline V gene sequence: CDR1 SGHNT, CDR2 YENEEA. The CDR3 loop reads CASSSGFNTEAFF. The CDR3 DNA reads TGTGCCAGCAGCTCAGGGTTCAACACTGAAGCTTTCTTT. The variable domain in full, with the rest retrieved from reference TRBV11-3 and TRBJ1-1, is EAGVVQSPRYKIIEKKQPVAFWCNPISGHNTLYWYLQNLGQGPELLIRYENEEAVDDSQLPKDRFSAERLKGVDSTLKIQPAELGDSAVYLCASSSGFNTEAFFGQGTRLTVV.

The chain joins TRBV2 to TRBJ2-3; 7 bases fit TRBD2. The germline CDR1 and CDR2 sequences are SNHLY and FYNNEI. V shed 6 bases, J shed 2 bases, and the junction held 8 bases outside the gene matches. This CDR3 contains 15 residues. The CDR3 sequence: CASSEQRGNTDTQYF. The CDR3 nucleotides are TGTGCCAGCAGCGAACAGCGGGGCAACACAGATACGCAGTATTTT.

This clone was detected only once. The chain uses TRBV6-5 and TRBJ2-3; perhaps TRBD1 as D (5 bases). This CDR3 has 12 amino acids. Per germline, CDR1 MNHEY and CDR2 SVGAGI. V was cut by 8 bases and J by 12 bases, with 18 bases left in between. The CDR3 nucleotides read TGTGCCAGCGACTTGCAGGGATGGGATCAGTATTTT. It codes for CASDLQGWDQYF.

This chain joins TRBV5-6 and TRBJ1-1; no firm D call. V was trimmed by 2 bases and J by 8 bases, leaving 10 bases between them. The CDR3 has 12 residues. The germline CDR1 and CDR2 sequences are SGHDT and YYEEEE. The CDR3: CASSLTQKEAFF. As DNA, the CDR3 is TGTGCCAGCAGCTTAACCCAGAAGGAAGCTTTCTTT.

CDR3 nucleotide sequence: TGTGCCAGCAGCCCTACAGGGGGCGACGAGCAGTACTTC. Translated: CASSPTGGDEQYF. This rearrangement joins TRBV11-2 to TRBJ2-7, with 9 bases that match TRBD1. The V gene end was trimmed by 5 bases and the J gene end by 5 bases; junction bases not matched to a gene: 4. The CDR3 runs 13 residues. Germline V gene sequence: CDR1 SGHAT, CDR2 FQNNGV.

CDR3 in DNA: TGTGCCAGCAGTTTTAGTGGCCCGGGCACTGAAGCTTTCTTT. Its protein product is CASSFSGPGTEAFF. The chain is built from TRBV28 and TRBJ1-1; unclear D gene. The CDR3 contains 14 residues. The ends were cut back, 3 bases at V and 4 bases at J, with 12 bases in the middle. Germline V gene lookup returns CDR1 MDHEN and CDR2 SYDVKM.

This clone was counted a few times. The V gene is TRBV25-1, the J gene TRBJ2-7; D not certain. Germline V gene sequence: CDR1 MGHDK, CDR2 SYGVNS. V was cut by 4 bases and J by 3 bases, with 13 bases left in between. The CDR3 has 14 amino acids. The CDR3 nucleotides read TGTGCCAGCAGTGCGATGGGCCCTCTCTACGAGCAGTACTTC. This sequence encodes CASSAMGPLYEQYF.

This clone was recorded once. The genes are TRBV5-1 and TRBJ1-5; 12 bases line up with TRBD1. With 4 bases clipped from V and 5 bases from J, the junction kept 7 bases outside the gene matches. This CDR3 contains 16 residues. Germline V gives CDR1 SGHRS, CDR2 YFSETQ. The CDR3 DNA reads as TGCGCCAGCAGCATTGGCGGGACAGGGGGCGATCAGCCCCAGCATTTT. Amino acid sequence: CASSIGGTGGDQPQHF.

V is TRBV27 and J is TRBJ1-5; 8 positions match TRBD1. CDR3 length equals 16 residues. V was pared by 2 bases and J by 1 base, with 4 bases of the junction left unmatched. Germline V CDR1 and CDR2: MNHEY, SMNVEV (reference sequence). The CDR3 nucleotides read TGTGCCAGCAGTTTAAGGGGACAGGCGAGCAATCAGCCCCAGCATTTT. Protein product: CASSLRGQASNQPQHF.

This chain uses TRBV7-9 with TRBJ2-1; TRBD2 is a possible D gene (5 bases). Germline V gene data show CDR1 as SEHNR and CDR2 as FQNEAQ (reference sequence). The ends were cut back, 5 bases at V and 4 bases at J, with 9 bases in the middle. The CDR3 is 13 residues long. The CDR3 sequence: CASSLRGYNEQFF. Here the CDR3 DNA reads TGTGCCAGCAGCCTACGAGGGTACAATGAGCAGTTCTTC.

The genes are TRBV5-1 and TRBJ1-2; D may be TRBD1 (5 bases). This CDR3 region has 12 residues. Germline V gene lookup returns CDR1 SGHRS and CDR2 YFSETQ. With 4 bases removed from V and 6 bases from J, the gap between germline ends came to 10 bases. CDR3 loop: CASSGALDGYTF. The DNA for the CDR3 is TGCGCCAGCAGCGGGGCCCTTGATGGCTACACCTTC.

V is TRBV7-3 and J is TRBJ1-1; D gene ambiguous. The length of the CDR3 is 13 residues. Germline V gene sequence: CDR1 SGHTA, CDR2 FQGTGA. The V and J ends lost 0 bases and 8 bases respectively, with 10 bases between them. The DNA for the CDR3 is TGTGCCAGCAGCTTAACTCAGGATGGGGAAGCTTTCTTT. Translating gives CASSLTQDGEAFF.

J is TRBJ1-3 and V is TRBV9; D remains ambiguous. CDR1 and CDR2 from the germline V gene are SGDLS and YYNGEE. The CDR3 is 12 residues long. V was pared by 3 bases and J by 4 bases, with 5 bases between. In DNA, the CDR3 is TGTGCCAGCAGCGCCCAGGGAAACACCATATATTTT. This encodes CASSAQGNTIYF.

This clone was seen more than once but under ten times. Other nucleotide sequences in the sample specify the same CDR3. The V call is TRBV7-3, the J call TRBJ2-5; D possibly corresponds to TRBD2 (6 bases). Trimming left V 5 bases short and J 1 base short, with 11 bases between. The CDR3 loop spans 14 amino acids. Germline V gene lookup returns CDR1 SGHTA and CDR2 FQGTGA. CDR3 nucleotides: TGTGCCAGCAGCCCCACGGGACTCCAAGAGACCCAGTACTTC. This codes for CASSPTGLQETQYF.

V gene TRBV19 combines with J gene TRBJ2-1; 9 positions match TRBD2. Germline-derived CDR1 and CDR2 are LNHDA and SQIVND (reference sequence). This CDR3 is built from 16 residues. The junction had 7 bases not matched to a gene; V was cut back by 5 bases and J by 2 bases. The CDR3 is CASSPGSGGPYNEQFF. The CDR3 DNA reads TGTGCCAGTAGTCCAGGCAGCGGGGGGCCCTACAATGAGCAGTTCTTC.

The chain joins TRBV4-1 to TRBJ1-2; 8 nucleotides agree with TRBD1. The CDR3 sequence is 17 residues long. Germline assignment: CDR1 MGHRA and CDR2 YSYEKL. V was clipped by 0 bases and J by 4 bases; unmatched bases: 10. The CDR3, as DNA: TGCGCCAGCAGCCAAGAGGGAGCCCAGGGGGCCGTCTATGGCTACACCTTC. Residues: CASSQEGAQGAVYGYTF.

The count of this clone is one. The rearrangement uses TRBV19 and TRBJ2-3; 7 bases align to TRBD2. V trimming: 7 bases; J trimming: 2 bases; junction bases outside the gene matches: 3. CDR1 LNHDA and CDR2 SQIVND come from the germline V gene (reference sequence). The CDR3 has 13 residues. CDR3 region: CASTSGSTDTQYF. Here the CDR3 DNA reads TGTGCCAGTACTAGCGGATCCACAGATACGCAGTATTTT.

The chain carries TRBV19 and TRBJ2-3; the match to TRBD2 covers 7 bases. The CDR3 runs to 14 residues. Germline CDR1 and CDR2: LNHDA and SQIVND (reference sequence). The trim removed 3 bases at V and 0 bases at J, leaving 0 bases unmatched. The DNA for the CDR3 is TGTGCCAGTAGTATGGGACTAAGCACAGATACGCAGTATTTT. As protein: CASSMGLSTDTQYF.

V and J are TRBV7-9 and TRBJ1-1; D perhaps matches TRBD1 (5 bases). V was pared by 5 bases and J by 0 bases, with 10 bases between. From germline, CDR1 is SEHNR and CDR2 FQNEAQ (reference sequence). There are 14 residues in the CDR3. Written as DNA, the CDR3 is TGTGCCAGCAGCGCAGGGTTCTTGAACACTGAAGCTTTCTTT. Translating gives CASSAGFLNTEAFF.

The chain combines TRBV28 with TRBJ2-2; 8 positions match TRBD1. Germline V lookup: CDR1 MDHEN, CDR2 SYDVKM. Losses at the gene ends were 0 bases for V and 4 bases for J; bases not matched to a gene: 4. CDR3 length: 16 amino acids. CDR3 loop: CASSLWSGGGTGELFF. In DNA, the CDR3 is TGTGCCAGCAGTTTATGGTCAGGGGGCGGCACCGGGGAGCTGTTTTTT.

The CDR3: CASSLAQAETQYF. CDR3 in DNA: TGCGCCAGCAGCTTGGCCCAGGCCGAGACCCAGTACTTC. This rearrangement joins TRBV5-1 to TRBJ2-5; D is ambiguous. This CDR3 region has 13 residues. V lost 0 bases to trimming and J lost 5 bases, with 8 bases between them. CDR1 and CDR2 (germline): SGHRS, YFSETQ.

This clone was recorded once. The genes are TRBV2 and TRBJ2-7; D is unclear. Trimming cost V 4 bases and J 2 bases, with 3 bases left between them. Germline V lookup: CDR1 SNHLY, CDR2 FYNNEI. The CDR3 contains 11 residues. This chain's CDR3 is CASSVTYEQYF. CDR3 DNA: TGTGCCAGCAGTGTTACCTACGAGCAGTACTTC.